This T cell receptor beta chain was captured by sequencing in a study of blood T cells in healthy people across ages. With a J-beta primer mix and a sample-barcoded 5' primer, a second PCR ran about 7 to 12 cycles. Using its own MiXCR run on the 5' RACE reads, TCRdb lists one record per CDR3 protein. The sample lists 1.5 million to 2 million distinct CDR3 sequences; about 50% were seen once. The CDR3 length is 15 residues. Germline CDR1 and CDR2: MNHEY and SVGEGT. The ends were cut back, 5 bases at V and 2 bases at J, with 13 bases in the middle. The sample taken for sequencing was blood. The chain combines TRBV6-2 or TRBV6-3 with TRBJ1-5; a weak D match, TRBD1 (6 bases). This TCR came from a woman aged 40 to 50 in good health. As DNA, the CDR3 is TGTGCCAGCAGTGACGGACAGCGTGGCAATCAGCCCCAGCATTTT. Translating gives CASSDGQRGNQPQHF.